The T cell receptor delta chain under discussion was sequenced for a study of gamma-delta chains in newborns, infants, children. Study summary: Microbial exposure reportedly drives polyclonal innate γδ T cell expansion after birth.

This clone turned up a few times. A much larger clone sits a single nucleotide away, making a read error possible. The CDR3 consists of 20 residues. Looked up from germline, CDR1 is GEAIGNYY and CDR2 is EKD. TCRdb called clones from the reads again using CATT. The table lists approximately 1,900 delta-chain clones, approximately 3% of them singletons. The chain uses TRDV2 and TRDJ3; 7 bases map to TRDD3. Material: blood. The clonotype was recovered from a child in good health. CDR3 in DNA: TGTGCCTGTGACACCGCGGCCCTGGGGGCCCGCTCCTGGGGCACCCGACAGATGTTTTTC. Encoded protein: CACDTAALGARSWGTRQMFF.